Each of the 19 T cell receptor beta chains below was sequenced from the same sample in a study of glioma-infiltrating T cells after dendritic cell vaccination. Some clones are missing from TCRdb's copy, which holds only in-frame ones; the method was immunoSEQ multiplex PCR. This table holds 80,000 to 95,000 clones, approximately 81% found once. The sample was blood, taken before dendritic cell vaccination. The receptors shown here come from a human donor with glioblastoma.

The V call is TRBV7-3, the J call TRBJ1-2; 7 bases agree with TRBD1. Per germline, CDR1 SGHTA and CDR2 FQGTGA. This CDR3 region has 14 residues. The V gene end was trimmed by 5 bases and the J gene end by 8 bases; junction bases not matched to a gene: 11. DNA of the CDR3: TGTGCCAGCAGCCCCGGGGGACAGAGGGAAGGCTACACCTTC. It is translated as CASSPGGQREGYTF.

The CDR3 DNA is TGTGCCAGCAGCTCCCACCTGACAGGGGGTTCGAACACTGAAGCTTTCTTT. It is translated as CASSSHLTGGSNTEAFF. The rearrangement links TRBV11-1 to TRBJ1-1; 9 bases agree with TRBD1. V dropped 4 bases and J dropped 1; count of bases not matched to a gene: 10. The CDR3 runs 17 residues. Germline lookup yields CDR1 SGHAT and CDR2 FQDESV (reference sequence).

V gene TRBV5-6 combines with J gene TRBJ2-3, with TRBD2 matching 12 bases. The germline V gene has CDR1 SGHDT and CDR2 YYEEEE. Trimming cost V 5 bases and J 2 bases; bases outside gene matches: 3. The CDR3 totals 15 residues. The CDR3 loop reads CASSGLAGHTDTQYF. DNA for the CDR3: TGTGCCAGCAGTGGACTAGCGGGGCACACAGATACGCAGTATTTT.

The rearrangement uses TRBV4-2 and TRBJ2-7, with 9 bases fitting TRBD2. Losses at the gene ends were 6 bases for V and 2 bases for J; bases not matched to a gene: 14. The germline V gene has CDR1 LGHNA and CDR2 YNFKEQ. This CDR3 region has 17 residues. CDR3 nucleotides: TGTGCCAGCAGACCAAGATCGGGACTAGCCGATACCTACGAGCAGTACTTC. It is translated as CASRPRSGLADTYEQYF.

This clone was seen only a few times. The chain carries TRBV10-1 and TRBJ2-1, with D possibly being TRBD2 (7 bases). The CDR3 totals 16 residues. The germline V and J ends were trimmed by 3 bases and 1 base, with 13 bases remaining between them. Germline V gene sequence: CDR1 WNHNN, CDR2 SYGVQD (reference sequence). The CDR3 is CASSDPRGGSYNEQFF. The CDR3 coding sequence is TGCGCCAGCAGTGACCCTAGGGGGGGGTCCTACAATGAGCAGTTCTTC.

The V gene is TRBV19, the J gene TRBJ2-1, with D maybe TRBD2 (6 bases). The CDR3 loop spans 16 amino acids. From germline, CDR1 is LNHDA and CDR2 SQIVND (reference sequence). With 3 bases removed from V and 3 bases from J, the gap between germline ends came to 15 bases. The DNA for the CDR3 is TGTGCCAGTAGTATGTGGTCCGGGGGAGGCTACAATGAGCAGTTCTTC. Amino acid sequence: CASSMWSGGGYNEQFF.

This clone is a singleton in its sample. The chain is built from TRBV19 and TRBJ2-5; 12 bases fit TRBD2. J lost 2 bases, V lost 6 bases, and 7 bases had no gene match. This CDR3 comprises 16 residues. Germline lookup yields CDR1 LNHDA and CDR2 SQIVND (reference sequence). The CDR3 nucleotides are TGTGCCAGTAGCTCAAAACTAGCGGGGGGACAAGAGACCCAGTACTTC. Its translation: CASSSKLAGGQETQYF. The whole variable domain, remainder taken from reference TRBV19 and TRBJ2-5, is DGGITQSPKYLFRKEGQNVTLSCEQNLNHDAMYWYRQDPGQGLRLIYYSQIVNDFQKGDIAEGYSVSREKKESFPLTVTSAQKNPTAFYLCASSSKLAGGQETQYFGPGTRLLVL.

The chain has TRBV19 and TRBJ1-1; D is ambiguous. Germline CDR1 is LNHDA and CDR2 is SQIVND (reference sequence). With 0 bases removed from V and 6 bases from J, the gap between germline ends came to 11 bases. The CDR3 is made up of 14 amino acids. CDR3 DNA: TGTGCCAGTAGTATAGATCTAAGAGCCGCTGAAGCTTTCTTT. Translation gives CASSIDLRAAEAFF.

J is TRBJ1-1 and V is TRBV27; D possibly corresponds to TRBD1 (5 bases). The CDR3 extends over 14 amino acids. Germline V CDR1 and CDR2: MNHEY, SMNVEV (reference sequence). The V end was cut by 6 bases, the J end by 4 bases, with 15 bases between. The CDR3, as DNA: TGTGCCAGCAGACTCTCCCGGGGGAGCACTGAAGCTTTCTTT. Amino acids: CASRLSRGSTEAFF.

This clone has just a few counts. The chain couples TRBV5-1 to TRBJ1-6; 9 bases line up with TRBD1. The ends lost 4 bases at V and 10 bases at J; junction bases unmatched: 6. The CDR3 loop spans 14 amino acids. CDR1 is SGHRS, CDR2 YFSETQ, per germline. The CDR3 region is CASSPDRGGSPLHF. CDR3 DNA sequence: TGCGCCAGCAGCCCGGACAGGGGAGGGTCACCCCTCCACTTT.

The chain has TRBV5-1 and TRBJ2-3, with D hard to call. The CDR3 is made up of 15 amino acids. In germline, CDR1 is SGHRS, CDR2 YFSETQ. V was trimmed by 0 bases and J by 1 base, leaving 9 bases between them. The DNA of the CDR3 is TGCGCCAGCAGCTTGGGGCTAACAGGCACAGATACGCAGTATTTT. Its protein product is CASSLGLTGTDTQYF.

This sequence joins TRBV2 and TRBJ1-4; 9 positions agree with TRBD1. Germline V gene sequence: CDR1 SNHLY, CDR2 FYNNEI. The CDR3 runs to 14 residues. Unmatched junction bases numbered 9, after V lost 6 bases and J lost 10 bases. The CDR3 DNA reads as TGTGCCAGCAGCGGGGACAGGGCAGGAGGAAAACTGTTTTTT. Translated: CASSGDRAGGKLFF.

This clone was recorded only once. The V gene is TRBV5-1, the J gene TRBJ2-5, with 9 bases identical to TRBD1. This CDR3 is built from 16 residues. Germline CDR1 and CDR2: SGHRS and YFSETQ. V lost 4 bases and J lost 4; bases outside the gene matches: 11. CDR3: CASSIAGQGQGETQYF. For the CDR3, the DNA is TGCGCCAGCAGCATAGCCGGACAGGGACAGGGAGAGACCCAGTACTTC.

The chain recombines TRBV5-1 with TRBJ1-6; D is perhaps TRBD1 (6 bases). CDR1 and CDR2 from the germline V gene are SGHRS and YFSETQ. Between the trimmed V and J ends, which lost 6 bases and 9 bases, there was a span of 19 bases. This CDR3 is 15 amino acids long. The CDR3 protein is CASTAFPGEGSPLHF. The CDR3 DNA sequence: TGCGCCAGCACAGCTTTCCCAGGGGAAGGTTCACCCCTCCACTTT.

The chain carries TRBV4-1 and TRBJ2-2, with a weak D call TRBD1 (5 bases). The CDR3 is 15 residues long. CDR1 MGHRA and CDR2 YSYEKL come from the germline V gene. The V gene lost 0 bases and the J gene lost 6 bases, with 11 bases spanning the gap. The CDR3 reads CASSQEAGYAGELFF. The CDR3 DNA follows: TGCGCCAGCAGCCAAGAGGCAGGGTACGCCGGGGAGCTGTTTTTT.

CDR3 sequence (DNA): TGTGCCAGTAGTATTTCAGGGGCTACTGGGGCCAACGTCCTGACTTTC. Translated, it gives CASSISGATGANVLTF. This chain uses TRBV19 with TRBJ2-6, with a tentative D call TRBD1 (6 bases). CDR1 and CDR2 (germline): LNHDA, SQIVND (reference sequence). The CDR3 extends over 16 amino acids. Between the trimmed V and J ends, which lost 3 bases and 2 bases, there was a span of 11 bases.

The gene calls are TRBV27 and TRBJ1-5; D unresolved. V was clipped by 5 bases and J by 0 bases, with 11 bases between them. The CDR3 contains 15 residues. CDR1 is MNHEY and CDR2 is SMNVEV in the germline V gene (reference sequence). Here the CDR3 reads CASSLDPGSNQPQHF. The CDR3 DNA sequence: TGTGCCAGCAGTCTCGATCCGGGTAGCAATCAGCCCCAGCATTTT.

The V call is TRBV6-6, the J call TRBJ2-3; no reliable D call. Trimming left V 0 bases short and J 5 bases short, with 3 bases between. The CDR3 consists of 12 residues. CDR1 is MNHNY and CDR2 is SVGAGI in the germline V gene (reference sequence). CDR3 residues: CASSYSVDTQYF. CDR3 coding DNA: TGTGCCAGCAGTTACTCCGTAGATACGCAGTATTTT.

The CDR3 is CASSARRGAYEQYF. CDR3 DNA sequence: TGCGCCAGCAGCGCCCGACGGGGGGCCTACGAGCAGTACTTC. The V call is TRBV4-1, the J call TRBJ2-5, with TRBD2 identical over 7 bases. Judging by the DNA end, TRBJ2-7 fits better; the J call may be wrong. This CDR3 comprises 14 residues. Germline-derived CDR1 and CDR2 are MGHRA and YSYEKL.